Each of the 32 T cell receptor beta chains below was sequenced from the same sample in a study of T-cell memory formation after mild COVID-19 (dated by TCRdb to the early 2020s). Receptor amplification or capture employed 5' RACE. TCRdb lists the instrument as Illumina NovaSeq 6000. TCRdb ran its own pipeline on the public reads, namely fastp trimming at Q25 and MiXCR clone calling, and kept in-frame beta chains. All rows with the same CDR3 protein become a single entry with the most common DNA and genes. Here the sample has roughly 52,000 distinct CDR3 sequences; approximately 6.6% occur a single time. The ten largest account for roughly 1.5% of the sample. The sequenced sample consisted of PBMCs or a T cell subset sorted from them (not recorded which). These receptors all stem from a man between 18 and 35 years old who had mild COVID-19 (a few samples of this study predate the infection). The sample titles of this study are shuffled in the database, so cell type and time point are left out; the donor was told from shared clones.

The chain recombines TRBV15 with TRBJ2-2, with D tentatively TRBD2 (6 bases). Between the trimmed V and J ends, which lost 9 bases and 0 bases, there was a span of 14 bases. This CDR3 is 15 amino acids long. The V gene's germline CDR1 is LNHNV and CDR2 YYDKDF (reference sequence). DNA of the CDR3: TGTGCCACGGCCCGAGGGGACTCGAACACCGGGGAGCTGTTTTTT. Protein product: CATARGDSNTGELFF.

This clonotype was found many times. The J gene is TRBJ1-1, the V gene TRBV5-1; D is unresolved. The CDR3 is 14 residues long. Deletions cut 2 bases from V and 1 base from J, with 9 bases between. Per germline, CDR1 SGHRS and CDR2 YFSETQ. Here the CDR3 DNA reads TGCGCCAGCAGCTTATACGGTTCGAACACTGAAGCTTTCTTT. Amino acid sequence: CASSLYGSNTEAFF.

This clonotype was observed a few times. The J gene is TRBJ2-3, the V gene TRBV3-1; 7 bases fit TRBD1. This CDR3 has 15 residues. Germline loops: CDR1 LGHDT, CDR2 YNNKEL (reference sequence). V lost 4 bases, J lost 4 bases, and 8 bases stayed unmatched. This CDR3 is CASSRSRGLSDTQYF. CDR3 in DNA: TGTGCCAGCAGCCGGTCCAGGGGGTTGTCAGATACGCAGTATTTT.

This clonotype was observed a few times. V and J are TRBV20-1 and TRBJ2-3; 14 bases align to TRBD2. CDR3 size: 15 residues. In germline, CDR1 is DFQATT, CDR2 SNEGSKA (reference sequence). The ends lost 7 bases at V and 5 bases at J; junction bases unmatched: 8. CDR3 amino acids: CSVTTSGGDRDTQYF. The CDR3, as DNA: TGCAGTGTAACGACTAGCGGGGGGGATCGAGATACGCAGTATTTT.

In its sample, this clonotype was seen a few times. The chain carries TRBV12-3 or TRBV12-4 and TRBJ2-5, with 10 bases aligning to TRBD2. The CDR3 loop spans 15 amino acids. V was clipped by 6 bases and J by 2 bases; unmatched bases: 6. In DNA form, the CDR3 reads TGTGCCAGCAGCCAGCGGGGGGGCGATCAAGAGACCCAGTACTTC. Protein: CASSQRGGDQETQYF.

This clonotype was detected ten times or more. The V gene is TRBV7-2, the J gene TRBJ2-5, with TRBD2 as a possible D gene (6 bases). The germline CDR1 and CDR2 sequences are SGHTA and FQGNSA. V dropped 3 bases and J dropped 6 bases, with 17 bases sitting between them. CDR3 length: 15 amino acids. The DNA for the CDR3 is TGTGCCAGCAGCTTCGGGGGAGCTGGCGCAAAGACCCAGTACTTC. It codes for CASSFGGAGAKTQYF.

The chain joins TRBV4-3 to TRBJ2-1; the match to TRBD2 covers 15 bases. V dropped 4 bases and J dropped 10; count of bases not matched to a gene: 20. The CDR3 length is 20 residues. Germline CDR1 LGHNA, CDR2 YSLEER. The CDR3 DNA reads TGCGCCAGCAGCCTAAAATTTACCGGGACTAGCGGGGGGTGGTCCTGGGAGCAGTTCTTC. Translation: CASSLKFTGTSGGWSWEQFF.

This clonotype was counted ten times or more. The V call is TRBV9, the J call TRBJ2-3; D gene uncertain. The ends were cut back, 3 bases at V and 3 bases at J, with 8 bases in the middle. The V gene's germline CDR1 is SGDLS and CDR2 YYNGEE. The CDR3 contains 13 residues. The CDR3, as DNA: TGTGCCAGCAGCGCGTACCGGACAGATACGCAGTATTTT. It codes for CASSAYRTDTQYF.

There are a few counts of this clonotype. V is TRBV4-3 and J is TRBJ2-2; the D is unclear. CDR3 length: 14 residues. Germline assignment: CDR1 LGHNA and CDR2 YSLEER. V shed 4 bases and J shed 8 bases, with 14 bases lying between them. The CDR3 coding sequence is TGCGCCAGCAGCCTCTCGGTCGGGCTTGGGGAGCTGTTTTTT. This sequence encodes CASSLSVGLGELFF.

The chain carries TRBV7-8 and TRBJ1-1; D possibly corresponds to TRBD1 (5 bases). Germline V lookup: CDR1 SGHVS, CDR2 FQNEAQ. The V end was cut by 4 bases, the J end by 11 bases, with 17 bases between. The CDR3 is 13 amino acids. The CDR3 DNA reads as TGTGCCAGCAGCTCTCCTACGGGGGATCGGGCTTTCTTT. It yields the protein CASSSPTGDRAFF.

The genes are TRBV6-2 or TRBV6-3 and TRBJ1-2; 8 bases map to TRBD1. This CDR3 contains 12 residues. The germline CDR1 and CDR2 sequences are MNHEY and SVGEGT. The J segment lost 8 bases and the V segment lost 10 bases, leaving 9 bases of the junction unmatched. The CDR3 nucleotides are TGTGCCACGGACGGACAGGGTCGGGGCTACACCTTC. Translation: CATDGQGRGYTF.

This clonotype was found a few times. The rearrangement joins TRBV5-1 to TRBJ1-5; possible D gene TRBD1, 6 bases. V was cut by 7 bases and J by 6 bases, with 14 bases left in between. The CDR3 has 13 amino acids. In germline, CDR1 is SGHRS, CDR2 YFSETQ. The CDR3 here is CASAGGEGQPQHF. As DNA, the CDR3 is TGCGCCAGCGCCGGGGGCGAAGGTCAGCCCCAGCATTTT.

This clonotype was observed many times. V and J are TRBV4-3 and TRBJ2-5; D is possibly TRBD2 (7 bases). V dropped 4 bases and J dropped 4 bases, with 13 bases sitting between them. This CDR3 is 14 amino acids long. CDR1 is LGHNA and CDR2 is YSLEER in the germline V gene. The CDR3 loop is CASSLKRGAETQYF. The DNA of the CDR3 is TGCGCCAGCAGCCTCAAACGGGGGGCAGAGACCCAGTACTTC.

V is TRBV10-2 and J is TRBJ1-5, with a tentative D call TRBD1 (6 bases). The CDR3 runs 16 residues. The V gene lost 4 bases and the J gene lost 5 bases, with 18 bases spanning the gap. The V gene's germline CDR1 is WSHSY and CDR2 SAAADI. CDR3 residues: CASSATGQGWHQPQHF. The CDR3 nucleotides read TGCGCCAGCAGTGCTACAGGGCAGGGGTGGCATCAGCCCCAGCATTTT.

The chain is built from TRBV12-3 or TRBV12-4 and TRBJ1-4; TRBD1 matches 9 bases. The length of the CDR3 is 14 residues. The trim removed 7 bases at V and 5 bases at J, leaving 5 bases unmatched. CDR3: CASTRTGANEKLFF. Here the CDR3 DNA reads TGTGCCAGCACCCGGACAGGGGCGAATGAAAAACTGTTTTTT.

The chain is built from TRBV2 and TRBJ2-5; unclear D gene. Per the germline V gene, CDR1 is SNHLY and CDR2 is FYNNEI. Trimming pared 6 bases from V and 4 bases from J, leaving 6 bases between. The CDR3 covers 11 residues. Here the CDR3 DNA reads TGTGCCAGCAGAAGATTAGAGACCCAGTACTTC. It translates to CASRRLETQYF.

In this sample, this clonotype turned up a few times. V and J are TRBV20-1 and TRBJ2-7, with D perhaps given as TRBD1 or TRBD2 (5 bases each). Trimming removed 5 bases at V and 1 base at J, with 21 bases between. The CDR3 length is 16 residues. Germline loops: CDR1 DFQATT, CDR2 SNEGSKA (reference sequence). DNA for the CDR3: TGCAGTGCTCTTAAATTCTTCCGGGACGCGTCCTACGAGCAGTACTTC. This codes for CSALKFFRDASYEQYF.

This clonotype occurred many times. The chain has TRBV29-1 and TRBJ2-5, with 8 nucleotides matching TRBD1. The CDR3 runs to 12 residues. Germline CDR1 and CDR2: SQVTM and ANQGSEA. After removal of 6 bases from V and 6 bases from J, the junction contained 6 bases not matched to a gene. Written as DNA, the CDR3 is TGCAGCGTGCTGGACAGGGTAAAGACCCAGTACTTC. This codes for CSVLDRVKTQYF.

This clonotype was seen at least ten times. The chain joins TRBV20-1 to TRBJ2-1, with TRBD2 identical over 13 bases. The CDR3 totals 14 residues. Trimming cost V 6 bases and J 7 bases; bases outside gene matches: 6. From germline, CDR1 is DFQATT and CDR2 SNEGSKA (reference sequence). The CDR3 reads CSADTSGGANEQFF. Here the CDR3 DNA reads TGCAGTGCAGACACTAGCGGGGGGGCTAATGAGCAGTTCTTC.

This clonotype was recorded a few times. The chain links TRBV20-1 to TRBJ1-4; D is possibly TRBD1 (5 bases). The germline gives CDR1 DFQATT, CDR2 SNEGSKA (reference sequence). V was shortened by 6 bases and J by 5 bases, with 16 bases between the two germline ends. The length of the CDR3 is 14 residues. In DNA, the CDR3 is TGCAGTGCCCCGACCCTTCAGGGAAATGAAAAACTGTTTTTT. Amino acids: CSAPTLQGNEKLFF.

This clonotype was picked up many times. The CDR3 bases are TGCAGTGCTAGACGACCGTATATAACCGGGCCCCCGGAGGAGTACTTC. It specifies CSARRPYITGPPEEYF. The rearrangement links TRBV20-1 to TRBJ2-7; a possible D gene is TRBD2 (5 bases). This CDR3 is 16 amino acids long. Per the germline V gene, CDR1 is DFQATT and CDR2 is SNEGSKA (reference sequence). V dropped 2 bases and J dropped 11 bases, with 28 bases sitting between them.

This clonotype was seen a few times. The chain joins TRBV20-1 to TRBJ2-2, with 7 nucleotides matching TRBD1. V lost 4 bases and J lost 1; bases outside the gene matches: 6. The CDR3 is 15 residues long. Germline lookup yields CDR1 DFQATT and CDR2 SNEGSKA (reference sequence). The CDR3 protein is CSATDRARNTGELFF. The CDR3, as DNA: TGCAGTGCTACCGACAGGGCTAGGAACACCGGGGAGCTGTTTTTT.

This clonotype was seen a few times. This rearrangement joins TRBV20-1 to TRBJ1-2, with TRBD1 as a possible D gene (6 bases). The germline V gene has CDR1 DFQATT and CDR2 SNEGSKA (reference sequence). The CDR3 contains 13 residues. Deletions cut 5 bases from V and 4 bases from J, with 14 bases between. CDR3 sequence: CSAQTGHFYGYTF. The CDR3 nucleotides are TGCAGTGCTCAGACAGGCCATTTCTATGGCTACACCTTC.

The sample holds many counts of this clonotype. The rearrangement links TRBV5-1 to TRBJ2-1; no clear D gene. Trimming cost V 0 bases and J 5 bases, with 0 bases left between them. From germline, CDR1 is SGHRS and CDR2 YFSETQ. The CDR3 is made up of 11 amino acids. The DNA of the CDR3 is TGCGCCAGCAGCTTGGACAATGAGCAGTTCTTC. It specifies CASSLDNEQFF.

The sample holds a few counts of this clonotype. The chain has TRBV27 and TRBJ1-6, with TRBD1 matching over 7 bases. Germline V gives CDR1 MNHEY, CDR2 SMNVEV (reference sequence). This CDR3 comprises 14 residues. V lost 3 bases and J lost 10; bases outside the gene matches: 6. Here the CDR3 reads CASSFPGGGSPLHF. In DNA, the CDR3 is TGTGCCAGCAGTTTCCCAGGGGGTGGATCACCCCTCCACTTT.

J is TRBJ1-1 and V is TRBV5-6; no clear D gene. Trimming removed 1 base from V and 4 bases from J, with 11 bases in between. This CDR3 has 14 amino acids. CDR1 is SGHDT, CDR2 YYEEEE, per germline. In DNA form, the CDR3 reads TGTGCCAGCAGCTTGTACGCCAGGACCACTGAAGCTTTCTTT. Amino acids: CASSLYARTTEAFF.

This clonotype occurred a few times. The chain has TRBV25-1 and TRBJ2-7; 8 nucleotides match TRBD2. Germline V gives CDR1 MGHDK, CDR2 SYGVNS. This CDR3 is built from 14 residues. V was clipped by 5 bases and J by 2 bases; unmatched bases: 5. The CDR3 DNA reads TGTGCCAGCAGTCCGTCGACTAGCGCCTACGAGCAGTACTTC. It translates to CASSPSTSAYEQYF.

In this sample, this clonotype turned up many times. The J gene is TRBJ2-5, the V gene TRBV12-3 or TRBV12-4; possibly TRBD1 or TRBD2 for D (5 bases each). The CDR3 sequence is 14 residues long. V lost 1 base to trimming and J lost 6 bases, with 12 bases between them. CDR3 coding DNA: TGTGCCAGCAGTTTAGAAGAGGGGACGAAGACCCAGTACTTC. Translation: CASSLEEGTKTQYF.

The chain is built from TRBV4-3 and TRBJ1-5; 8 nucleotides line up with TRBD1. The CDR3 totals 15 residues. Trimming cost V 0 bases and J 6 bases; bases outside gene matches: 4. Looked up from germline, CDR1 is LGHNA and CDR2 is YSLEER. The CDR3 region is CASSQDQQGGQPQHF. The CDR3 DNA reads TGCGCCAGCAGCCAAGATCAACAGGGGGGTCAGCCCCAGCATTTT.

For the CDR3, the DNA is TGCGCCAGCAGTGGACAGGGGAGCGGCGGGGAGCTGTTTTTT. Translation gives CASSGQGSGGELFF. The chain employs TRBV5-1 and TRBJ2-2; TRBD1 aligns across 9 bases. Germline V gene lookup returns CDR1 SGHRS and CDR2 YFSETQ. Losses at the gene ends were 5 bases for V and 7 bases for J; bases not matched to a gene: 6. This CDR3 is built from 14 residues.

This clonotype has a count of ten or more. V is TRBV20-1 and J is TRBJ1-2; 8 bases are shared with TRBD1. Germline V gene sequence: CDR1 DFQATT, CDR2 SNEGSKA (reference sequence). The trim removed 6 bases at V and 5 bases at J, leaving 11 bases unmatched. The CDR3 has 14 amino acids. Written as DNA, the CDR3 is TGCAGTGCCAAACCCCCGGGACAGGCGTATGGCTACACCTTC. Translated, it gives CSAKPPGQAYGYTF.

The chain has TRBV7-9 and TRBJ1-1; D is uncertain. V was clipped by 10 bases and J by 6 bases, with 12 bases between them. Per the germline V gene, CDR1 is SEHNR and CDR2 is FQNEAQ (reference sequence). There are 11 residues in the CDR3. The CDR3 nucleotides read TGTGCCATCATGACTCGGGCTGAAGCTTTCTTT. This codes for CAIMTRAEAFF. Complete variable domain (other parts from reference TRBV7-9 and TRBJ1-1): DTGVSQNPRHKITKRGQNVTFRCDPISEHNRLYWYRQTLGQGPEFLTYFQNEAQLEKSRLLSDRFSAERPKGSFSTLEIQRTEQGDSAMYLCAIMTRAEAFFGQGTRLTVV.